Listed here are 3 T cell receptor beta chains from one sample, sequenced in a study of blood T cells in healthy people across ages. A sample-barcoded 5' primer and a J-beta primer mix were used in a second PCR of roughly 6 to 12 cycles. One entry per CDR3 protein, called by TCRdb with MiXCR from the 5' RACE reads. The sample lists approximately 290,000 distinct CDR3 sequences, around 29% occurring once. Sequencing was done on a sample of blood. The receptor source for this set is a woman in her 70s in good health.

This chain connects TRBV29-1 to TRBJ1-1; D is undetermined. The germline V and J ends were trimmed by 7 bases and 1 base, with 10 bases remaining between them. This CDR3 region has 12 residues. The germline gives CDR1 SQVTM, CDR2 ANQGSEA. CDR3 in DNA: TGCAGCGGGTATCATGGGAACACTGAAGCTTTCTTT. It codes for CSGYHGNTEAFF.

Concerning this clonotype itself: One end of the junction is discordant with germline, which a read error may explain. The chain uses TRBV7-7 and TRBJ2-7; tentative D call: TRBD1 (6 bases). Germline-derived CDR1 and CDR2 are SSHAT and FNYEAQ (reference sequence). This CDR3 has 14 residues. The CDR3 loop reads CASSPLGASFEQYF. The CDR3 coding sequence is TGTGCTAGCAGCCCCTTGGGGGCGTCTTTCGAGCAGTACTTC.

Concerning this clonotype itself: Mismatch with germline at one junction end may stem from a read error. This chain connects TRBV29-1 to TRBJ1-1, with 8 nucleotides matching TRBD1. CDR3 size: 15 residues. Germline loops: CDR1 SQVTM, CDR2 ANQGSEA. CDR3 region: CSVERQGAYFPEPFF. In DNA, the CDR3 is TGCAGCGTTGAAAGGCAGGGGGCCTATTTCCCTGAACCTTTCTTT.